The 5 T cell receptor beta chains below all came from one sample that was sequenced in a study of blood T cell repertoires in COVID-19. Sequencing used immunoSEQ multiplex PCR; TCRdb keeps in-frame clones, though not all of them. The sample lists some 250,000 clones, about 87% seen once, with more than 6.5% in the top ten. Specimen: peripheral blood. These TCRs come from a woman in her 70s with active or convalescent COVID-19.

V usage is TRBV20-1 and J usage is TRBJ2-5; D uncertain. CDR3 length equals 11 residues. V lost 6 bases and J 5 bases, leaving 10 bases between the germline ends. Looked up from germline, CDR1 is DFQATT and CDR2 is SNEGSKA (reference sequence). The CDR3 loop reads CSASKRETQYF. DNA of the CDR3: TGCAGTGCCAGCAAGAGGGAGACCCAGTACTTC.

The chain combines TRBV19 with TRBJ1-1; 9 bases match TRBD1. The CDR3 totals 14 residues. V shed 6 bases, J shed 6 bases, and the junction held 8 bases outside the gene matches. Germline V gene sequence: CDR1 LNHDA, CDR2 SQIVND (reference sequence). For the CDR3, the DNA is TGTGCCAGTAGAATTGGGGACAGGGAGGCTGAAGCTTTCTTT. Amino acids: CASRIGDREAEAFF.

CDR3 sequence reads: CASSPPGTGQETQYF. CDR3 coding DNA: TGTGCCAGCAGCCCCCCAGGGACAGGACAAGAGACCCAGTACTTC. The rearrangement joins TRBV7-2 to TRBJ2-5, with 8 positions matching TRBD1. The CDR3 is made up of 15 amino acids. The V gene end was trimmed by 5 bases and the J gene end by 2 bases; junction bases not matched to a gene: 7. Germline V CDR1 and CDR2: SGHTA, FQGNSA. Using reference TRBV7-2 and TRBJ2-5 for the parts outside the CDR3, the full variable domain is GAGVSQSPSNKVTEKGKDVELRCDPISGHTALYWYRQSLGQGLEFLIYFQGNSAPDKSGLPSDRFSAERTGGSVSTLTIQRTQQEDSAVYLCASSPPGTGQETQYFGPGTRLLVL.

This sequence joins TRBV29-1 and TRBJ2-5; no definite D call. V lost 8 bases to trimming and J lost 1 base, with 14 bases between them. CDR1 is SQVTM and CDR2 is ANQGSEA in the germline V gene. The CDR3 is 13 amino acids. The CDR3 coding sequence is TGCAGCTACGGTGAAGCGCCCCAAGAGACCCAGTACTTC. Translation: CSYGEAPQETQYF.

The CDR3 loop reads CASSSTGGTEAFF. The CDR3, as DNA: TGTGCCAGCAGTAGTACAGGGGGCACTGAAGCTTTCTTT. The chain recombines TRBV25-1 with TRBJ1-1; 8 bases map to TRBD1. The junction had 3 bases not matched to a gene; V was cut back by 5 bases and J by 4 bases. Germline values: CDR1 MGHDK, CDR2 SYGVNS. This CDR3 has 13 residues.